The 24 T cell receptor beta chains given below trace back to one sample, sequenced in a study of PD-1 blockade in classical Hodgkin lymphoma. Every single patient, without exception, relapsed after autologous stem cell transplantation, and brentuximab vedotin exposure varied. This table comes from immunoSEQ multiplex PCR, and its TCRdb copy is limited to in-frame clones, with some not included. The sample lists tens of thousands of clones, 85% to 95% occurring once. Material: peripheral blood mononuclear cells (PBMCs), obtained at baseline. These receptors all stem from a human donor with classical Hodgkin lymphoma.

This sequence joins TRBV10-3 and TRBJ2-5; 10 nucleotides agree with TRBD2. Germline-derived CDR1 and CDR2 are ENHRY and SYGVKD. V gave up 3 bases and J gave up 5 bases; unmatched junction bases: 0. CDR3 length: 13 residues. CDR3 nucleotide sequence: TGTGCCATCAGTGATAGCGGGGGGGAGACCCAGTACTTC. This sequence encodes CAISDSGGETQYF.

This chain links TRBV27 with TRBJ2-3, with 8 bases lining up with TRBD2. CDR1 MNHEY and CDR2 SMNVEV come from the germline V gene (reference sequence). V shed 7 bases and J 4 bases; nucleotides not matched to a gene: 7. CDR3 length equals 14 residues. For the CDR3, the DNA is TGTGCCAGCACAGGAGCGGGAGCTTCAGATACGCAGTATTTT. Its translation is CASTGAGASDTQYF.

V and J are TRBV13 and TRBJ1-1; D not resolved. V was shortened by 2 bases and J by 6 bases, with 7 bases between the two germline ends. Germline values: CDR1 PRHDT, CDR2 FYEKMQ (reference sequence). The CDR3 covers 12 residues. The CDR3 bases are TGTGCCAGCAGCTTATATGGGGCTGAAGCTTTCTTT. As protein: CASSLYGAEAFF.

The genes are TRBV7-9 and TRBJ2-1, with D unresolved. Per germline, CDR1 SEHNR and CDR2 FQNEAQ (reference sequence). This CDR3 spans 18 amino acids. V lost 1 base to trimming and J lost 4 bases, with 20 bases between them. The CDR3 here is CASSLVADFMIGYNEQFF. CDR3 nucleotides: TGTGCCAGCAGCTTAGTAGCAGACTTTATGATAGGGTACAATGAGCAGTTCTTC.

The chain couples TRBV9 to TRBJ1-1, with D uncertain. V shed 0 bases and J shed 6 bases, with 9 bases lying between them. In germline, CDR1 is SGDLS, CDR2 YYNGEE. The CDR3 spans 13 residues. Here the CDR3 DNA reads TGTGCCAGCAGCGTAGGAGGTCTAGCTGAAGCTTTCTTT. It codes for CASSVGGLAEAFF.

This clone came up once. This chain joins TRBV30 and TRBJ2-3; 8 bases align to TRBD2. The CDR3 length is 13 residues. CDR1 and CDR2 (germline): GTSNPN, SVGIG (reference sequence). Trimming cost V 1 base and J 4 bases; bases outside gene matches: 1. DNA of the CDR3: TGTGCCTGGAGTGGAGCGGGAGCAGATACGCAGTATTTT. This sequence encodes CAWSGAGADTQYF.

The chain joins TRBV19 to TRBJ2-1, with a weak D call TRBD2 (5 bases). Trimming took 5 bases from V and 10 from J, leaving 12 bases between them. This CDR3 is built from 12 residues. Germline loops: CDR1 LNHDA, CDR2 SQIVND (reference sequence). In DNA, the CDR3 is TGTGCCAGTAGTTCGGACTTTCGGGAGCAGTTCTTC. It yields the protein CASSSDFREQFF. Combining the CDR3 with reference TRBV19 and TRBJ2-1 gives the whole variable domain DGGITQSPKYLFRKEGQNVTLSCEQNLNHDAMYWYRQDPGQGLRLIYYSQIVNDFQKGDIAEGYSVSREKKESFPLTVTSAQKNPTAFYLCASSSDFREQFFGPGTRLTVL.

The chain recombines TRBV27 with TRBJ2-4; perhaps TRBD2 as D (6 bases). The CDR3 runs 16 residues. The germline CDR1 and CDR2 sequences are MNHEY and SMNVEV (reference sequence). V gave up 3 bases and J gave up 0 bases, with 12 bases separating them. The CDR3 DNA reads as TGTGCCAGCAGTTTGGCGGGGTATTCAGCCAAAAACATTCAGTACTTC. Translating it yields CASSLAGYSAKNIQYF.

This sequence joins TRBV7-2 and TRBJ2-7; D gene uncertain. Germline lookup yields CDR1 SGHTA and CDR2 FQGNSA. This CDR3 has 12 residues. V was trimmed by 3 bases and J by 5 bases, leaving 8 bases between them. The CDR3 is CASSLVVHEQYF. For the CDR3, the DNA is TGTGCCAGCAGCTTGGTCGTCCACGAGCAGTACTTC. The full variable domain, its missing parts supplied by reference TRBV7-2 and TRBJ2-7, is GAGVSQSPSNKVTEKGKDVELRCDPISGHTALYWYRQSLGQGLEFLIYFQGNSAPDKSGLPSDRFSAERTGGSVSTLTIQRTQQEDSAVYLCASSLVVHEQYFGPGTRLTVT.

The genes are TRBV29-1 and TRBJ2-1; D gene unclear. CDR1 SQVTM and CDR2 ANQGSEA come from the germline V gene. Trimming left V 5 bases short and J 6 bases short, with 23 bases between. The CDR3 covers 16 residues. CDR3 region: CSVPYGESFDSNEQFF. The DNA of the CDR3 is TGCAGCGTTCCCTACGGCGAGAGTTTTGATAGCAATGAGCAGTTCTTC.

This rearrangement joins TRBV29-1 to TRBJ1-5; tentatively, D is TRBD1 (5 bases). CDR1 SQVTM and CDR2 ANQGSEA come from the germline V gene. Trimming shortened V by 5 bases and J by 6 bases, and 17 bases separated the two germline ends. CDR3 length: 14 residues. The CDR3 DNA sequence: TGCAGCGTTCTCCAGGGCCCACCGGGTCAGCCCCAGCATTTT. It encodes CSVLQGPPGQPQHF.

The chain uses TRBV19 and TRBJ2-2, with 16 bases lining up with TRBD2. Germline values: CDR1 LNHDA, CDR2 SQIVND (reference sequence). CDR3 length equals 17 residues. Trimming cost V 6 bases and J 4 bases; bases outside gene matches: 5. CDR3 sequence: CASSRGLAGGATGELFF. The CDR3 region has the DNA TGTGCCAGTAGCCGGGGACTAGCGGGAGGGGCCACCGGGGAGCTGTTTTTT. Drawing the rest from reference TRBV19 and TRBJ2-2, the complete variable domain is DGGITQSPKYLFRKEGQNVTLSCEQNLNHDAMYWYRQDPGQGLRLIYYSQIVNDFQKGDIAEGYSVSREKKESFPLTVTSAQKNPTAFYLCASSRGLAGGATGELFFGEGSRLTVL.

The V call is TRBV10-2, the J call TRBJ2-1, with TRBD2 matching over 9 bases. The CDR3 sequence is 13 residues long. Germline V gene lookup returns CDR1 WSHSY and CDR2 SAAADI. Losses at the gene ends were 8 bases for V and 5 bases for J; bases not matched to a gene: 4. In nucleotides, the CDR3 is TGCGCCAGCCGACTAGCGGCGAACAATGAGCAGTTCTTC. This codes for CASRLAANNEQFF.

The chain links TRBV6-5 to TRBJ2-3; TRBD2 aligns across 11 bases. The CDR3 contains 15 residues. Germline V lookup: CDR1 MNHEY, CDR2 SVGAGI. Unmatched junction bases numbered 5, after V lost 6 bases and J lost 3 bases. The CDR3 protein is CASRSSGGTTDTQYF. The CDR3 DNA follows: TGTGCCAGCAGGTCTAGCGGGGGGACGACAGATACGCAGTATTTT.

The rearrangement links TRBV19 to TRBJ2-1; no reliable D call. Deletions cut 0 bases from V and 2 bases from J, with 11 bases between. Germline V gene sequence: CDR1 LNHDA, CDR2 SQIVND (reference sequence). This CDR3 is built from 16 residues. CDR3 region: CASSIETAGPYNEQFF. CDR3 nucleotides: TGTGCCAGTAGTATAGAAACCGCCGGACCCTACAATGAGCAGTTCTTC.

This clone was observed once. The chain recombines TRBV9 with TRBJ2-5; 10 nucleotides match TRBD2. The V gene's germline CDR1 is SGDLS and CDR2 YYNGEE. The CDR3 length is 15 residues. After removal of 4 bases from V and 3 bases from J, the junction contained 6 bases not matched to a gene. CDR3 bases: TGTGCCAGCAGCACCTCTAGCGGGAGAGAAGAGACCCAGTACTTC. This sequence encodes CASSTSSGREETQYF.

J is TRBJ2-1 and V is TRBV7-3; the D is unclear. The V and J ends lost 2 bases and 0 bases respectively, with 14 bases between them. CDR3 length: 17 amino acids. Germline V gives CDR1 SGHTA, CDR2 FQGTGA. As DNA, the CDR3 is TGTGCCAGCAGCTTAGATAGCCATTCTCGCTCCTACAATGAGCAGTTCTTC. Translated, it gives CASSLDSHSRSYNEQFF.

V is TRBV9 and J is TRBJ2-7, with 8 bases identical to TRBD1. The length of the CDR3 is 18 residues. The junction had 18 bases not matched to a gene; V was cut back by 3 bases and J by 4 bases. The germline CDR1 and CDR2 sequences are SGDLS and YYNGEE. This chain's CDR3 is CASSDPGTGSFGSYEQYF. CDR3 bases: TGTGCCAGCAGCGACCCCGGGACAGGTAGTTTCGGCTCTTACGAGCAGTACTTC.

V usage is TRBV20-1 and J usage is TRBJ1-2, with D hard to call. The CDR3 length is 9 residues. Germline V gene sequence: CDR1 DFQATT, CDR2 SNEGSKA (reference sequence). The V end lost 3 bases, the J end lost 7 bases, and 3 bases lay between the germline ends. The CDR3 region has the DNA TGCAGTGCTAGGAGTGGCTACACCTTC. Translation: CSARSGYTF.

The chain links TRBV7-9 to TRBJ2-3, with no clear D. The germline V gene has CDR1 SEHNR and CDR2 FQNEAQ (reference sequence). The CDR3 contains 13 residues. Trimming removed 2 bases at V and 4 bases at J, with 7 bases between. CDR3 bases: TGTGCCAGCAGCTTAAAAGCTGCAGATACGCAGTATTTT. Translation gives CASSLKAADTQYF.

The chain has TRBV5-6 and TRBJ1-6; D gene uncertain. The CDR3 is 14 amino acids. Deletions cut 7 bases from V and 0 bases from J, with 8 bases between. Germline V lookup: CDR1 SGHDT, CDR2 YYEEEE. Here the CDR3 reads CASHRTSYNSPLHF. In DNA, the CDR3 is TGTGCCAGCCATCGGACCTCCTATAATTCACCCCTCCACTTT.

The chain's CDR3 is CASSHLGTQGFPGSYNEQFF. CDR3 in DNA: TGCGCCAGCAGTCATCTAGGGACTCAAGGGTTCCCGGGCTCCTACAATGAGCAGTTCTTC. The chain is built from TRBV23-1 and TRBJ2-1; D is perhaps TRBD2 (6 bases). TRBV23-1 is placed among ORFs of uncertain function. The V end was cut by 3 bases, the J end by 0 bases, with 24 bases between. CDR3 length: 20 residues.

This chain connects TRBV10-3 to TRBJ2-3; 7 bases map to TRBD1. The CDR3 covers 22 residues. Trimming cost V 6 bases and J 2 bases; bases outside gene matches: 29. CDR1 and CDR2 (germline): ENHRY, SYGVKD. The CDR3 DNA follows: TGTGCCATCAGGTTAGTAGGGGGCTCCTACTATCCCGAGGGCGTACCCACAGATACGCAGTATTTT. It codes for CAIRLVGGSYYPEGVPTDTQYF.

This clone was counted between two and nine times. V and J are TRBV4-3 and TRBJ2-7, with a weak D call TRBD2 (6 bases). CDR3 length: 15 amino acids. Germline lookup yields CDR1 LGHNA and CDR2 YSLEER. Trimming shortened V by 4 bases and J by 7 bases, and 20 bases separated the two germline ends. The CDR3 DNA sequence: TGCGCCAGCAGCCCCGACTCCACACTAGCTTGGGAGCAGTACTTC. This gives the protein CASSPDSTLAWEQYF.